The table lists the clone carrying this T cell receptor (beta chain) with a few counts. There are 14 residues in the CDR3. J lost 2 bases, V lost 7 bases, and 8 bases had no gene match. CDR1 and CDR2 (germline): SNHLY, FYNNEI. Sequenced by immunoSEQ multiplex PCR; TCRdb stores in-frame clones only, minus some. The top ten clones hold approximately 4.2% of a sample with 50,000 or so clones, 84% of them seen once. The entry originates in a study of OX40 agonist ivuxolimab in advanced cancers. The chain is built from TRBV2 and TRBJ2-7; 7 bases line up with TRBD1. The sample here was CD4+ or CD8+ T cells sorted from blood, taken in a trial of the OX40 agonist ivuxolimab. This clonotype was obtained from an adult with an advanced solid tumor such as melanoma, head and neck, liver or kidney cancer. CDR3 bases: TGTGCCAGCAAAACAGGGGTCAACACCTACGAGCAGTACTTC. Amino acids: CASKTGVNTYEQYF.